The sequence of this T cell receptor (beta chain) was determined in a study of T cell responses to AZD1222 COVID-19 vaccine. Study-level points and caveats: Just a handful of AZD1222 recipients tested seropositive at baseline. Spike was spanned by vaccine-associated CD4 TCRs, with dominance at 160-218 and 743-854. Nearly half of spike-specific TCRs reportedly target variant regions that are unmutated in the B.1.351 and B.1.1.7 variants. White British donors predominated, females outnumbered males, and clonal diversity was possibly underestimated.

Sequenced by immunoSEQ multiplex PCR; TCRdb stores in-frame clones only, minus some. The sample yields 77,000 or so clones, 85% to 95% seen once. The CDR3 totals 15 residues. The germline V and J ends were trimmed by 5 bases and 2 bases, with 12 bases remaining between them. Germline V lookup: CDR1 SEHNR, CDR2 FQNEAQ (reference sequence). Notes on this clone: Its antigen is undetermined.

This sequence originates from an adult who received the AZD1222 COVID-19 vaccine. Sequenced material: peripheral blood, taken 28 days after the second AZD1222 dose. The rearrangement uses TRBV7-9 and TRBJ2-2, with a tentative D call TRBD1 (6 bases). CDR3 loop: CASSDYRENTGELFF. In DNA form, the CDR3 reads TGTGCCAGCAGCGATTACAGGGAAAACACCGGGGAGCTGTTTTTT.